This T cell receptor beta chain was sequenced during a study of T cells in localized non-small cell lung cancer. CDR3 length: 16 amino acids. The trim removed 0 bases at V and 4 bases at J, leaving 8 bases unmatched. CDR1 is SGHNT and CDR2 is YYREEE in the germline V gene (reference sequence). This clone was seen only once. What it binds is unknown. Study findings and constraints: Tumor showed lower T cell clonality than uninvolved adjacent lung, where it was highest. Turning up in adjacent lung were a median roughly 62 of the top 100 tumor clones. Investigators sequenced only a single tumor region, leaving heterogeneity possible. In the blood, greater T cell density corresponded to longer overall survival.

Here immunoSEQ multiplex PCR was the method, and the copy in TCRdb shows in-frame clones only, minus some. The sample has just under 35,000 clones, under 95% seen once. Here the sequenced sample was peripheral blood mononuclear cells, taken before any cancer treatment. The chain links TRBV5-4 to TRBJ2-5; 8 bases line up with TRBD2. This TCR was sampled from a female donor of 60 years or more with stage II lung adenocarcinoma. Here the CDR3 DNA reads TGTGCCAGCAGCTTGGTGGGACTAGTGGGAGCAGAGACCCAGTACTTC. Amino acid sequence: CASSLVGLVGAETQYF.